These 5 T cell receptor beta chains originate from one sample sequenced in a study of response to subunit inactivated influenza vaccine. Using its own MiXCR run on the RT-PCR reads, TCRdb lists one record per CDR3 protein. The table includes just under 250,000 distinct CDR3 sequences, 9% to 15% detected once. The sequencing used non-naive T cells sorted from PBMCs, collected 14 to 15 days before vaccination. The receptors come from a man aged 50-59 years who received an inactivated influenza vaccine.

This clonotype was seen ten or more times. The DNA for the CDR3 is TGTGCCAGCGGACAACGACTAGCGGGAGGGCAGTTCTTC. It encodes CASGQRLAGGQFF. The chain couples TRBV2 to TRBJ2-1; 13 nucleotides align to TRBD2. Losses at the gene ends were 8 bases for V and 12 bases for J; bases not matched to a gene: 7. Looked up from germline, CDR1 is SNHLY and CDR2 is FYNNEI. The CDR3 totals 13 residues.

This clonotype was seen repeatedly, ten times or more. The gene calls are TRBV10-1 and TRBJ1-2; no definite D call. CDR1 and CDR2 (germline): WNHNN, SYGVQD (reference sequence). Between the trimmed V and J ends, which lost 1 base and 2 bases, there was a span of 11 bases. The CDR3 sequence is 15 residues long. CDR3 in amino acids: CASSEFRSWNYGYTF. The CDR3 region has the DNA TGCGCCAGCAGTGAGTTTCGCAGTTGGAACTATGGCTACACCTTC.

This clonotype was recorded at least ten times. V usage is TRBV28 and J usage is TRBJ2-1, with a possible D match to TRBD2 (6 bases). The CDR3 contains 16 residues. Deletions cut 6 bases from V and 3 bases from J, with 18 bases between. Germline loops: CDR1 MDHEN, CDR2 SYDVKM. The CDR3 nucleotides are TGTGCCAGCAGCCCTTCGAGGGACTTTGGCTACAATGAGCAGTTCTTC. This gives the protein CASSPSRDFGYNEQFF.

CDR3 coding DNA: TGCGCCAGCAGCTTGGCCCCCCGGACTAGCGGCTCAGAGACCCAGTACTTC. Its translation: CASSLAPRTSGSETQYF. This chain uses TRBV5-1 with TRBJ2-5, with TRBD2 matching 10 bases. Germline lookup yields CDR1 SGHRS and CDR2 YFSETQ. This CDR3 is 17 amino acids long. V gave up 0 bases and J gave up 4 bases; unmatched junction bases: 9.

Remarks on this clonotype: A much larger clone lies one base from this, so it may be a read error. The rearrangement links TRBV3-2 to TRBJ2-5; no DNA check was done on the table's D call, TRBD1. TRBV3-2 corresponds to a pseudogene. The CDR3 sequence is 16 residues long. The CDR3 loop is CACSRMSVGARETQYF. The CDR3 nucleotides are TGTGCCTGCAGCCGAATGTCGGTCGGGGCGCGGGAGACCCAGTACTTC.